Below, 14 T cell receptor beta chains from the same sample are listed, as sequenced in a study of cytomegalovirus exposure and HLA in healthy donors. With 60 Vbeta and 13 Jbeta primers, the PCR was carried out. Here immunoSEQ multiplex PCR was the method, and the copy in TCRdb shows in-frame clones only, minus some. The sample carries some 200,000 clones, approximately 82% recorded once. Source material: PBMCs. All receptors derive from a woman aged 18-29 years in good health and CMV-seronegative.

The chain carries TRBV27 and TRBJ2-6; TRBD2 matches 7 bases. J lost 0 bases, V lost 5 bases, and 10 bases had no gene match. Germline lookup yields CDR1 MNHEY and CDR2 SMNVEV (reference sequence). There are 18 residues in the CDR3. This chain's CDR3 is CASSALGLDPSGANVLTF. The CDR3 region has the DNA TGTGCCAGCAGTGCTCTCGGACTAGATCCCTCTGGGGCCAACGTCCTGACTTTC.

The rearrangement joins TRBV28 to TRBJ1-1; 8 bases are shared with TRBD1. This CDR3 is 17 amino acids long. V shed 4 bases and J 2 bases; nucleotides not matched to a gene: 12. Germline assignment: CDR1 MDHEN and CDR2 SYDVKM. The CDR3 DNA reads TGTGCCAGCAGTTCTCTTAGGACAGGGTTGAGAAACACTGAAGCTTTCTTT. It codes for CASSSLRTGLRNTEAFF. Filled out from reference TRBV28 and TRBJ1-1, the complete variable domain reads DVKVTQSSRYLVKRTGEKVFLECVQDMDHENMFWYRQDPGLGLRLIYFSYDVKMKEKGDIPEGYSVSREKKERFSLILESASTNQTSMYLCASSSLRTGLRNTEAFFGQGTRLTVV.

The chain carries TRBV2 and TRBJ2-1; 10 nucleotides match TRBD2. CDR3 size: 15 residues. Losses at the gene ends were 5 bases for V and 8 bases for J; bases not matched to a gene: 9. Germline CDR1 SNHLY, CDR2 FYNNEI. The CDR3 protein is CASSQPSGSRDEQFF. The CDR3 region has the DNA TGTGCCAGCAGTCAGCCTAGCGGGAGCCGGGATGAGCAGTTCTTC.

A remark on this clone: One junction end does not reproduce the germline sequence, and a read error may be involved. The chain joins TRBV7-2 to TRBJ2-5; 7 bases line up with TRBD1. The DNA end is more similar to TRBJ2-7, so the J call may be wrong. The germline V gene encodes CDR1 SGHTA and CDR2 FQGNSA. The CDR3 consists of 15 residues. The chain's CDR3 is CASSSPTGVSHEQYF. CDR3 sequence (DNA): TGTGCCAGCAGCTCCCCTACAGGGGTCTCCCACGAGCAGTACTTC.

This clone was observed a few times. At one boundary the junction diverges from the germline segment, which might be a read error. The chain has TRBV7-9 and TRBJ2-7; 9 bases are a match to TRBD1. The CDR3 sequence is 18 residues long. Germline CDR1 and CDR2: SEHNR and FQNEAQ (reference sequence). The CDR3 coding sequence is TGTTCCAGCAGCCCCTTTTCCGGGCTGGGACAGGGTACCGGGGAGCAGTACTTC. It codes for CSSSPFSGLGQGTGEQYF.

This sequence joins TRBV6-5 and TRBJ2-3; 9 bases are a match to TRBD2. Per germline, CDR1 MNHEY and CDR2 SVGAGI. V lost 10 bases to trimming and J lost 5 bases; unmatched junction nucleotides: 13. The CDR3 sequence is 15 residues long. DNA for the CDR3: TGTGCCACCGCCAAGGGTATAGCGGGAGTAGATACGCAGTATTTT. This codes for CATAKGIAGVDTQYF.

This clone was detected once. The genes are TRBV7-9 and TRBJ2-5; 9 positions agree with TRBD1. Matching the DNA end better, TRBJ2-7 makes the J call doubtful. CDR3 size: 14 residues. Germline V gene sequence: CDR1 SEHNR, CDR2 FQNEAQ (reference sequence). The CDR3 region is CASSMRDRDYEQYF. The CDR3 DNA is TGTGCCAGCAGCATGAGGGACAGGGACTACGAGCAGTACTTC.

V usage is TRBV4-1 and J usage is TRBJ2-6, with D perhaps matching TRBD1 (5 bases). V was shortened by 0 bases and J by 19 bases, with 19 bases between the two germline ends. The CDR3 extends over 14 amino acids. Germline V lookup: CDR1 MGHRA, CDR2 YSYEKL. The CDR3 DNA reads TGCGCCAGCAGCCAAGATCTTGCCAGGGCTCGACTCACTTTC. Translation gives CASSQDLARARLTF.

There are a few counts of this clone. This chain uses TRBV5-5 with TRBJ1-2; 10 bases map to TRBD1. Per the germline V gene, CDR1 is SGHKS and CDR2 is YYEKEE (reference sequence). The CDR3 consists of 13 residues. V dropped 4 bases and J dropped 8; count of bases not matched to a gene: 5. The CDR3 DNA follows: TGTGCCAGCAGCCCCGCGGACAGGGGGGGCTACACCTTC. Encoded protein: CASSPADRGGYTF.

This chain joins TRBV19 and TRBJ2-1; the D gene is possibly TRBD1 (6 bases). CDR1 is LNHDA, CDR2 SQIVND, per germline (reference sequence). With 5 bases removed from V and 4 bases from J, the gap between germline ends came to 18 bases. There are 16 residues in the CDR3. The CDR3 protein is CASSLSGTTIYNEQFF. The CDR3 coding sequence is TGTGCCAGTAGTCTGTCCGGGACAACGATATACAATGAGCAGTTCTTC.

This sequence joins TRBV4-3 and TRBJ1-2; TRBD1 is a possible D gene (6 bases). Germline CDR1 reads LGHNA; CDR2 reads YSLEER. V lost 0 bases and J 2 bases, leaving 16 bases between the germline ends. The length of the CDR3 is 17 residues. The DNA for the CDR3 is TGCGCCAGCAGCCAAGATCCCCTCCCCGGGACAAACTATGGCTACACCTTC. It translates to CASSQDPLPGTNYGYTF.

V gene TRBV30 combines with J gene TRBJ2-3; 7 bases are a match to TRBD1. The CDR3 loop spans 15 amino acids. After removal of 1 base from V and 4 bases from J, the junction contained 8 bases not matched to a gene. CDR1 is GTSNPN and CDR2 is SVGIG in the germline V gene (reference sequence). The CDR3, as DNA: TGTGCCTGGAGTGCGACAGGGTATAGCGCAGATACGCAGTATTTT. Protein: CAWSATGYSADTQYF. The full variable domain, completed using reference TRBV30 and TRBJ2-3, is SQTIHQWPATLVQPVGSPLSLECTVEGTSNPNLYWYRQAAGRGLQLLFYSVGIGQISSEVPQNLSASRPQDRQFILSSKKLLLSDSGFYLCAWSATGYSADTQYFGPGTRLTVL.

CDR3 DNA sequence: TGTGCCAGCACCCCTTTGGGTAGCGGCTCCCAAGAGACCCAGTACTTC. It is translated as CASTPLGSGSQETQYF. The chain employs TRBV2 and TRBJ2-5; weak D call: TRBD2 (6 bases). The CDR3 consists of 16 residues. Trimming shortened V by 7 bases and J by 1 base, and 19 bases separated the two germline ends. Germline V gene sequence: CDR1 SNHLY, CDR2 FYNNEI.

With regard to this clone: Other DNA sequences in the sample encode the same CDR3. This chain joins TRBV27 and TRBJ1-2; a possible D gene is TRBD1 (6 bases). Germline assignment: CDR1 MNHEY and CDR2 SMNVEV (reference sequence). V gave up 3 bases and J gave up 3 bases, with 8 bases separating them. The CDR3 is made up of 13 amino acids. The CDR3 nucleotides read TGTGCCAGCAGTTTGCAGGGGTACTATGGCTACACCTTC. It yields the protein CASSLQGYYGYTF.